The 31 T cell receptor beta chains listed next were all sequenced from one sample in a study of T-cell reconstitution after alpha-beta-depleted transplantation in children. Researchers prepared the TCRbeta library using unique molecular identifiers, the study reports. Each CDR3 protein is one row after TCRdb ran MiXCR on the PCR reads. The data show 500,000 to 750,000 distinct CDR3 sequences, 27% seen once. Sequencing used PBMCs, obtained before TCRalphabeta/CD19-depleted stem cell transplant. All receptors come from a boy in the first two years of life with Wiskott-Aldrich syndrome, due to receive a stem cell transplant.

This clonotype was observed a single time. This chain links TRBV11-2 with TRBJ2-1; perhaps TRBD2 as D (5 bases). V gave up 1 base and J gave up 5 bases, with 12 bases separating them. This CDR3 has 15 amino acids. The germline gives CDR1 SGHAT, CDR2 FQNNGV. The CDR3 loop is CASSLGVTSNNEQFF. CDR3 DNA: TGTGCCAGCAGCTTAGGGGTAACTAGTAACAATGAGCAGTTCTTC.

This sequence joins TRBV28 and TRBJ2-3, with D maybe TRBD2 (6 bases). V lost 4 bases and J 2 bases, leaving 7 bases between the germline ends. Germline V gives CDR1 MDHEN, CDR2 SYDVKM. There are 13 residues in the CDR3. The CDR3 loop reads CASSSGDTDTQYF. CDR3 DNA: TGTGCCAGCAGTTCGGGGGACACAGATACGCAGTATTTT.

A few counts support this clonotype. The chain employs TRBV7-9 and TRBJ2-5; D is unresolved. The CDR3 has 13 amino acids. Trimming pared 2 bases from V and 3 bases from J, leaving 7 bases between. CDR1 and CDR2 from the germline V gene are SEHNR and FQNEAQ (reference sequence). This chain's CDR3 is CASSLSLEETQYF. In nucleotides, the CDR3 is TGTGCCAGCAGCTTATCCCTAGAAGAGACCCAGTACTTC. The full variable domain, completed using reference TRBV7-9 and TRBJ2-5, is DTGVSQNPRHKITKRGQNVTFRCDPISEHNRLYWYRQTLGQGPEFLTYFQNEAQLEKSRLLSDRFSAERPKGSFSTLEIQRTEQGDSAMYLCASSLSLEETQYFGPGTRLLVL.

The V and J genes are TRBV5-1 and TRBJ2-6; no clear D. With 4 bases removed from V and 0 bases from J, the gap between germline ends came to 11 bases. The CDR3 has 16 residues. Germline loops: CDR1 SGHRS, CDR2 YFSETQ. The CDR3 region is CASSGRPNSGANVLTF. In DNA, the CDR3 is TGCGCCAGCAGCGGACGACCGAACTCTGGGGCCAACGTCCTGACTTTC.

This sequence joins TRBV7-8 and TRBJ2-1; 8 bases align to TRBD2. V was clipped by 0 bases and J by 1 base; unmatched bases: 5. The CDR3 length is 17 residues. CDR1 SGHVS and CDR2 FQNEAQ come from the germline V gene. The CDR3 protein is CASSLAWTSYSYNEQFF. For the CDR3, the DNA is TGTGCCAGCAGCTTAGCTTGGACTAGCTATTCCTACAATGAGCAGTTCTTC.

This clonotype appeared a few times. V usage is TRBV5-1 and J usage is TRBJ2-5, with TRBD2 matching over 9 bases. Germline V gene sequence: CDR1 SGHRS, CDR2 YFSETQ. After removal of 1 base from V and 5 bases from J, the junction contained 9 bases not matched to a gene. This CDR3 contains 16 residues. CDR3 in DNA: TGCGCCAGCAGCTTGACGGGCGGGAGGGCCGTGGAGACCCAGTACTTC. It yields the protein CASSLTGGRAVETQYF.

This clonotype was seen a few times. V usage is TRBV2 and J usage is TRBJ2-3; the match to TRBD2 covers 12 bases. CDR1 SNHLY and CDR2 FYNNEI come from the germline V gene. V dropped 4 bases and J dropped 4; count of bases not matched to a gene: 3. The CDR3 runs 15 residues. In DNA form, the CDR3 reads TGTGCCAGCAGTGCTGGGACTAGCGGGTCAGATACGCAGTATTTT. This codes for CASSAGTSGSDTQYF. The variable domain in full, with the rest retrieved from reference TRBV2 and TRBJ2-3, is EPEVTQTPSHQVTQMGQEVILRCVPISNHLYFYWYRQILGQKVEFLVSFYNNEISEKSEIFDDQFSVERPDGSNFTLKIRSTKLEDSAMYFCASSAGTSGSDTQYFGPGTRLTVL.

This clonotype occurred many times. The J gene is TRBJ1-5, the V gene TRBV6-2 or TRBV6-3; tentative D call: TRBD1 (6 bases). Germline CDR1 MNHEY, CDR2 SVGEGT. The CDR3 runs to 15 residues. V gave up 4 bases and J gave up 1 base, with 11 bases separating them. As DNA, the CDR3 is TGTGCCAGCAGTTTGATGGGACAAAGCAATCAGCCCCAGCATTTT. Its protein is CASSLMGQSNQPQHF.

CDR3 in DNA: TGCGCCAGCAGCTTAATACTAGCGGCGAACACCGGGGAGCTGTTTTTT. Amino acids: CASSLILAANTGELFF. This chain joins TRBV5-1 and TRBJ2-2; 8 positions agree with TRBD2. The junction had 3 bases not matched to a gene; V was cut back by 2 bases and J by 0 bases. CDR3 size: 16 residues. In germline, CDR1 is SGHRS, CDR2 YFSETQ.

This clonotype was seen only a few times. The germline gene is not matched at one end of the junction; a read error may be the cause. V is TRBV7-2 and J is TRBJ2-6; D may be TRBD1 (5 bases). CDR1 is SGHTA, CDR2 FQGNSA, per germline. CDR3 length: 15 amino acids. CDR3 loop: CASRPSSSGANGLTF. As DNA, the CDR3 is TGTGCCAGCAGACCATCGAGCTCTGGGGCCAACGGCCTGACTTTC.

The chain joins TRBV5-1 to TRBJ2-1; tentatively, D is TRBD1 (5 bases). The V gene's germline CDR1 is SGHRS and CDR2 YFSETQ. V was clipped by 4 bases and J by 5 bases, with 22 bases between them. CDR3 size: 17 residues. In nucleotides, the CDR3 is TGCGCCAGCAGCCAAACGCCCGTAGTACAGGTCAACAATGAGCAGTTCTTC. Its protein product is CASSQTPVVQVNNEQFF.

The rearrangement uses TRBV20-1 and TRBJ2-5, with TRBD2 identical over 9 bases. From germline, CDR1 is DFQATT and CDR2 SNEGSKA (reference sequence). V lost 0 bases to trimming and J lost 3 bases; unmatched junction nucleotides: 5. CDR3 length equals 15 residues. The CDR3 sequence: CSARDGASGKETQYF. CDR3 coding DNA: TGCAGTGCTAGAGATGGGGCTAGCGGGAAAGAGACCCAGTACTTC.

V is TRBV29-1 and J is TRBJ2-7; D might be TRBD1 (6 bases). This CDR3 is built from 14 residues. Germline V CDR1 and CDR2: SQVTM, ANQGSEA. Trimming took 6 bases from V and 6 from J, leaving 21 bases between them. The CDR3 nucleotides read TGCAGCGTAAGCTTACGGGACATAATCTCCGAGCAGTACTTC. Its protein product is CSVSLRDIISEQYF.

V usage is TRBV2 and J usage is TRBJ2-3; D unclear. Germline lookup yields CDR1 SNHLY and CDR2 FYNNEI. Trimming pared 7 bases from V and 2 bases from J, leaving 13 bases between. The CDR3 length is 14 residues. Here the CDR3 reads CASKTRLDTDTQYF. The DNA of the CDR3 is TGTGCCAGCAAGACACGGCTCGACACAGATACGCAGTATTTT.

DNA of the CDR3: TGTGCCAGCAGCTTACGGTCGCCGGTTCGGGCTAATGAAAAACTGTTTTTT. Translated: CASSLRSPVRANEKLFF. The chain carries TRBV7-9 and TRBJ1-4, with D unresolved. This CDR3 has 17 residues. V lost 2 bases, J lost 3 bases, and 16 bases lay in between. Germline values: CDR1 SEHNR, CDR2 FQNEAQ (reference sequence).

This clonotype has more than one count but fewer than ten. This sequence joins TRBV29-1 and TRBJ2-7, with D perhaps TRBD2 (5 bases). The V end was cut by 6 bases, the J end by 2 bases, with 14 bases between. Germline CDR1 and CDR2: SQVTM and ANQGSEA. The CDR3 spans 13 residues. CDR3: CSVLSGDAYEQYF. Written as DNA, the CDR3 is TGCAGCGTGCTAAGCGGTGACGCCTACGAGCAGTACTTC.

This clonotype was counted between two and nine times. The rearrangement joins TRBV11-1 to TRBJ1-1, with a possible D match to TRBD1 (5 bases). V was pared by 2 bases and J by 5 bases, with 12 bases between. Germline lookup yields CDR1 SGHAT and CDR2 FQDESV (reference sequence). The CDR3 loop spans 14 amino acids. The chain's CDR3 is CASSLSRVQTEAFF. The CDR3 region has the DNA TGTGCCAGCAGCTTATCCAGGGTGCAGACTGAAGCTTTCTTT.

This clonotype was counted between two and nine times. CDR3 amino acids: CASTGTQINYNEQFF. The DNA for the CDR3 is TGTGCCAGCACCGGGACTCAAATAAACTACAATGAGCAGTTCTTC. The chain employs TRBV4-2 and TRBJ2-1; tentatively, D is TRBD2 (6 bases). Germline V gene lookup returns CDR1 LGHNA and CDR2 YNFKEQ. CDR3 size: 15 residues. V was shortened by 7 bases and J by 3 bases, with 16 bases between the two germline ends.

This chain links TRBV12-3 or TRBV12-4 with TRBJ1-5; D gene uncertain. The V end was cut by 3 bases, the J end by 0 bases, with 24 bases between. This CDR3 spans 20 amino acids. CDR3 coding DNA: TGTGCCAGCAGTTTCTCGCTAGATACATGGAATGCTTATAGCAATCAGCCCCAGCATTTT. It encodes CASSFSLDTWNAYSNQPQHF.

This clonotype was seen only a few times. The DNA of the CDR3 is TGTGCCAGCAGTTACCTGACAGGGGACACTGAAGCTTTCTTT. Residues: CASSYLTGDTEAFF. The chain has TRBV12-3 or TRBV12-4 and TRBJ1-1; TRBD1 aligns across 8 bases. This CDR3 has 14 residues. The V and J ends lost 4 bases and 3 bases, in that order; junction bases with no gene match: 4.

The J gene is TRBJ2-7, the V gene TRBV5-1; 8 positions agree with TRBD1. The germline V gene has CDR1 SGHRS and CDR2 YFSETQ. This CDR3 region has 14 residues. The V and J ends lost 4 bases and 2 bases, in that order; junction bases with no gene match: 5. CDR3 loop: CASSRDRTPYEQYF. The CDR3, as DNA: TGCGCCAGCAGCCGGGACAGGACTCCCTACGAGCAGTACTTC.

The chain has TRBV20-1 and TRBJ2-1; 10 bases fit TRBD2. V dropped 1 base and J dropped 6; count of bases not matched to a gene: 18. CDR1 is DFQATT, CDR2 SNEGSKA, per germline (reference sequence). The CDR3 runs 19 residues. This chain's CDR3 is CSARVGAVKAGGLGNEQFF. The DNA for the CDR3 is TGCAGTGCTAGAGTGGGGGCGGTAAAAGCGGGAGGGCTGGGCAATGAGCAGTTCTTC.

This clonotype was detected only a few times. V and J are TRBV20-1 and TRBJ1-2, with TRBD1 matching 8 bases. The CDR3 length is 15 residues. V lost 0 bases to trimming and J lost 4 bases; unmatched junction nucleotides: 7. The germline V gene has CDR1 DFQATT and CDR2 SNEGSKA (reference sequence). The CDR3 coding sequence is TGCAGTGCTAGAGATCGGACAGGGTCCGTCTATGGCTACACCTTC. Protein: CSARDRTGSVYGYTF.

The chain is built from TRBV7-6 and TRBJ2-3; D assignment may be TRBD1 or TRBD2 (6 bases each). In germline, CDR1 is SGHVS, CDR2 FNYEAQ. Trimming cost V 2 bases and J 3 bases, with 12 bases left between them. The CDR3 length is 15 residues. CDR3 DNA sequence: TGTGCCAGCAGCTTAAAGGGGGGCTCTACAGATACGCAGTATTTT. Translation gives CASSLKGGSTDTQYF.

This clonotype was detected only a few times. The genes are TRBV7-2 and TRBJ2-3; TRBD2 matches at 12 bases. The CDR3 runs to 15 residues. CDR1 is SGHTA and CDR2 is FQGNSA in the germline V gene. V was clipped by 5 bases and J by 5 bases; unmatched bases: 5. The CDR3 region has the DNA TGTGCCAGCAGCCCGACTAGCGGGAGTTTAGATACGCAGTATTTT. Its translation: CASSPTSGSLDTQYF.

V usage is TRBV20-1 and J usage is TRBJ2-6, with 11 bases lining up with TRBD2. The junction had 7 bases not matched to a gene; V was cut back by 2 bases and J by 4 bases. This CDR3 is 17 amino acids long. CDR1 and CDR2 from the germline V gene are DFQATT and SNEGSKA (reference sequence). The CDR3 DNA sequence: TGCAGTGCTAGAAAAACTAGCGGGAGTAGAGGGGCCAACGTCCTGACTTTC. This sequence encodes CSARKTSGSRGANVLTF.

This clonotype turned up a few times. This chain uses TRBV27 with TRBJ2-7; 7 nucleotides match TRBD1. This CDR3 is built from 14 residues. Germline V CDR1 and CDR2: MNHEY, SMNVEV (reference sequence). V shed 5 bases, J shed 2 bases, and the junction held 6 bases outside the gene matches. The CDR3 loop reads CASSVLGTAYEQYF. The CDR3 nucleotides are TGTGCCAGCAGTGTGTTGGGGACAGCCTACGAGCAGTACTTC.

The chain employs TRBV5-1 and TRBJ1-4; D remains unclear. CDR3 length: 15 amino acids. Germline V CDR1 and CDR2: SGHRS, YFSETQ. Trimming took off 0 bases at V and 3 bases at J, with 9 bases between the two ends. The CDR3 DNA is TGCGCCAGCAGCTTGGGGTCCGGAGCTAATGAAAAACTGTTTTTT. Protein sequence: CASSLGSGANEKLFF.

V gene TRBV5-1 combines with J gene TRBJ1-2; 7 nucleotides agree with TRBD1. This CDR3 has 14 amino acids. V gave up 4 bases and J gave up 4 bases; unmatched junction bases: 7. Per the germline V gene, CDR1 is SGHRS and CDR2 is YFSETQ. The CDR3 is CASSPTGLAYGYTF. In DNA form, the CDR3 reads TGCGCCAGCAGCCCGACAGGGTTGGCCTATGGCTACACCTTC.

This clonotype showed up just a few times. The genes are TRBV10-3 and TRBJ2-1; D not resolved. V was cut by 5 bases and J by 7 bases, with 15 bases left in between. Germline V gives CDR1 ENHRY, CDR2 SYGVKD. This CDR3 spans 14 amino acids. The CDR3, as DNA: TGTGCCATCAGTCTGGACCTGGAAGAGAATGAGCAGTTCTTC. Protein sequence: CAISLDLEENEQFF.

The V and J genes are TRBV12-3 or TRBV12-4 and TRBJ2-5; TRBD1 matches at 7 bases. The V and J ends lost 6 bases and 6 bases, in that order; junction bases with no gene match: 10. This CDR3 has 14 residues. CDR3 residues: CASSHDRAEKTQYF. The CDR3 coding sequence is TGTGCCAGCAGCCACGACAGGGCGGAGAAGACCCAGTACTTC.